The 2 T cell receptor beta chains given below trace back to one sample, sequenced in a study of TIL therapy for anti-PD-1-resistant metastatic lung cancer. As to time point: pre-treatment sample, taken before nivolumab and TIL therapy. The tumor samples were excised metastases, mostly pleural nodules or supraclavicular lymph nodes. This was the immunoSEQ v3 assay. TCRdb's table, derived via immunoSEQ multiplex PCR, lists solely in-frame clones and lacks some. The repertoire consists of about 100,000 clones, with just over 65% occurring once and the leading ten covering approximately 10%. The sequenced sample was tumor tissue, obtained at baseline. These TCRs come from a person between 25 and 80 years old with non-small cell lung cancer.

This chain joins TRBV15 and TRBJ1-1; no definite D call. Germline lookup yields CDR1 LNHNV and CDR2 YYDKDF (reference sequence). This CDR3 is built from 14 residues. V lost 5 bases, J lost 1 base, and 11 bases lay in between. The CDR3 loop is CATSPSYGNTEAFF. The CDR3 nucleotides read TGTGCCACCAGCCCCAGTTATGGGAACACTGAAGCTTTCTTT. Supplemented by reference TRBV15 and TRBJ1-1, the full variable domain reads DAMVIQNPRYQVTQFGKPVTLSCSQTLNHNVMYWYQQKSSQAPKLLFHYYDKDFNNEADTPDNFQSRRPNTSFCFLDIRSPGLGDTAMYLCATSPSYGNTEAFFGQGTRLTVV.

J is TRBJ1-4 and V is TRBV30; D is ambiguous. The germline gives CDR1 GTSNPN, CDR2 SVGIG (reference sequence). CDR3 length: 15 amino acids. The V gene lost 0 bases and the J gene lost 4 bases, with 12 bases spanning the gap. The CDR3 DNA is TGTGCCTGGAGTGTGGGCTATAGTCTTAATGAAAAACTGTTTTTT. It encodes CAWSVGYSLNEKLFF.